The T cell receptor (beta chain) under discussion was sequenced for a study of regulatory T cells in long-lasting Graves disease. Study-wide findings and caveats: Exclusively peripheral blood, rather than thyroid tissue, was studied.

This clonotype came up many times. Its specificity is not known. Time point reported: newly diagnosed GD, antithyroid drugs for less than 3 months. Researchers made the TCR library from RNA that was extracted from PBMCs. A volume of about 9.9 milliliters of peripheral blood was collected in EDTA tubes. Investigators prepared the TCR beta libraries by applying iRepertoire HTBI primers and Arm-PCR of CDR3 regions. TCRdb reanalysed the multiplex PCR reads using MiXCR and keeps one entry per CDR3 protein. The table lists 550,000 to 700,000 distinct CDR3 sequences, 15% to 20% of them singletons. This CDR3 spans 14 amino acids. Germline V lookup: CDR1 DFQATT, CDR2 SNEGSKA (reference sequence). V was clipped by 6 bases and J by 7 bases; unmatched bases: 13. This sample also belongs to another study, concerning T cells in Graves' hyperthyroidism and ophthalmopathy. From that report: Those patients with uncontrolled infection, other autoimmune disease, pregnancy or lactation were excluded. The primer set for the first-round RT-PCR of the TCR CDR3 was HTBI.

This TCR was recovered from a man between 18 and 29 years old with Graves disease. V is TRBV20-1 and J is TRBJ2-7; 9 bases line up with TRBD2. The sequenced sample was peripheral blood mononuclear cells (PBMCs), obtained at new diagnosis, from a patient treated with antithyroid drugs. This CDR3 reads CSAPGPGGGGEQYF. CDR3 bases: TGCAGTGCCCCAGGGCCTGGCGGGGGGGGAGAGCAGTACTTC.